The clone carrying this T cell receptor (beta chain) has just a few counts. The sample originates from a study of control samples from healthy donors and cancer patients. Germline V CDR1 and CDR2: SGHTA, FQGTGA. CDR3 size: 16 residues. Trimming left V 5 bases short and J 9 bases short, with 20 bases between. The data were produced by immunoSEQ multiplex PCR, yet TCRdb's version contains in-frame clones alone and is incomplete. The table lists 61,000 or so clones, 90% of them singletons, with 5.5% to 7% in the top ten. Sequencing was carried out using PBMCs. The J gene is TRBJ1-6, the V gene TRBV7-3, with D possibly being TRBD1 (6 bases). This clonotype was obtained from a man aged 60 to 75 with colorectal cancer. CDR3 sequence reads: CASSIGGGTGGSPLHF. The CDR3, as DNA: TGTGCCAGCAGCATAGGTGGGGGCACGGGTGGTTCACCCCTCCACTTT.